This TCR beta chain came from a study of T cell clones after liver transplantation. Turning to the study itself: Immunosuppression withdrawal was tried within 2 years after liver transplantation in this trial. Blood was drawn pre-transplant, before withdrawal, and after full or failed withdrawal.

Clones were read by immunoSEQ multiplex PCR, and TCRdb kept only the in-frame ones, dropping some. This sample carries approximately 65,000 clones, almost 95% of them seen once, and the ten largest clones take 0.75% to 1%. This CDR3 spans 13 amino acids. V lost 4 bases to trimming and J lost 0 bases, with 6 bases between them. Germline V lookup: CDR1 SGHNT, CDR2 YYREEE (reference sequence). This rearrangement joins TRBV5-4 to TRBJ2-3; D remains ambiguous. The clonotype comes from a human patient who received a liver transplant. Some T cells may originate from the graft donor. The input for sequencing was CD4+ T cells from blood, taken roughly 25 months after liver transplant. CDR3 sequence reads: CASSGSSTDTQYF. The CDR3 DNA is TGTGCCAGCAGCGGCTCTAGCACAGATACGCAGTATTTT.